The rows below give T cell receptor beta chains drawn from one sample of a study of cytomegalovirus exposure and HLA in healthy donors. The assay was immunoSEQ multiplex PCR, and TCRdb's table has in-frame clones only and misses some. The sample yields 150,000 to 200,000 clones, around nine tenths seen once. Input material: PBMCs. The receptors derive from a woman between 18 and 29 years old in good health and CMV-seronegative. Both conserved end residues are part of each CDR3. The order of the fields is V gene, J gene, clone size, D gene, CDR3 protein, CDR3 DNA. D genes are given only for firm matches. For some rows the clone size is stated as once, few or many, or as a class when expanded; others skip it.

v_gene: TRBV30
j_gene: TRBJ1-6
abundance: few
d_gene: TRBD1
CDR3aa: CAWSHRGVGSPLHF
CDR3nt: TGTGCCTGGAGCCACAGGGGAGTAGGATCACCCCTCCACTTT

v_gene: TRBV29-1
j_gene: TRBJ2-5
abundance: .
d_gene: .
CDR3aa: CSVVEGSDRGETQYF
CDR3nt: TGCAGCGTTGTAGAAGGGTCAGATAGGGGGGAGACCCAGTACTTC

v_gene: TRBV27
j_gene: TRBJ2-1
abundance: .
d_gene: .
CDR3aa: CASSLYGSYNEQFF
CDR3nt: TGTGCCAGCAGTTTATACGGCTCCTACAATGAGCAGTTCTTC

v_gene: TRBV7-9
j_gene: TRBJ1-2
abundance: few
d_gene: .
CDR3aa: CASSLGAGIPHGYTF
CDR3nt: TGTGCCAGCAGCTTAGGGGCAGGGATACCCCATGGCTACACCTTC

v_gene: TRBV12-2
j_gene: TRBJ1-1
abundance: .
d_gene: .
CDR3aa: CASRLTVTGNTEAFF
CDR3nt: TGTGCAAGTCGCTTAACCGTTACCGGGAACACTGAAGCTTTCTTT

v_gene: TRBV28
j_gene: TRBJ2-3
abundance: .
d_gene: .
CDR3aa: CASSSQPGGTDTQYF
CDR3nt: TGTGCCAGCAGTTCCCAACCTGGGGGGACAGATACGCAGTATTTT

v_gene: TRBV6-5
j_gene: TRBJ1-2
abundance: .
d_gene: .
CDR3aa: CARTGYGYTF
CDR3nt: TGTGCCAGAACAGGGTATGGCTACACCTTC

v_gene: TRBV6-4
j_gene: TRBJ1-5
abundance: .
d_gene: .
CDR3aa: CASSDSEGDPQHF
CDR3nt: TGTGCCAGCAGTGACTCAGAGGGGGATCCCCAGCATTTT

v_gene: TRBV6-1
j_gene: TRBJ2-3
abundance: .
d_gene: TRBD2
CDR3aa: CASAWGRVGTDTQYF
CDR3nt: TGTGCCAGCGCCTGGGGGAGGGTCGGCACAGATACGCAGTATTTT

v_gene: TRBV19
j_gene: TRBJ2-3
abundance: .
d_gene: TRBD2
CDR3aa: CASSTSGDTDTQYF
CDR3nt: TGTGCCAGTAGTACCAGCGGGGACACAGATACGCAGTATTTT

v_gene: TRBV5-1
j_gene: TRBJ2-1
abundance: .
d_gene: TRBD1
CDR3aa: CASSFPGQGVNEQFF
CDR3nt: TGCGCCAGCAGCTTTCCGGGACAGGGAGTCAATGAGCAGTTCTTC

v_gene: TRBV28
j_gene: TRBJ2-7
abundance: .
d_gene: .
CDR3aa: CASEQGGQVYEQYF
CDR3nt: TGTGCCAGCGAACAGGGAGGACAGGTCTACGAGCAGTACTTC

v_gene: TRBV29-1
j_gene: TRBJ1-2
abundance: .
d_gene: TRBD1
CDR3aa: CSVSGRGNYGYTF
CDR3nt: TGCAGCGTCTCAGGCAGGGGGAACTATGGCTACACCTTC

v_gene: TRBV4-1
j_gene: TRBJ1-1
abundance: .
d_gene: TRBD1
CDR3aa: CASSQDRGQGYTEAFF
CDR3nt: TGCGCCAGCAGCCAAGATCGGGGACAGGGTTACACTGAAGCTTTCTTT

v_gene: TRBV9
j_gene: TRBJ2-1
abundance: once
d_gene: .
CDR3aa: CASSVVGSLVGNEQFF
CDR3nt: TGTGCCAGCAGCGTAGTCGGTAGCCTAGTTGGTAATGAGCAGTTCTTC

v_gene: TRBV29-1
j_gene: TRBJ2-1
abundance: few
d_gene: .
CDR3aa: CSVAGSSRYEQFF
CDR3nt: TGCAGCGTTGCCGGCAGTTCCAGGTATGAGCAGTTCTTC

v_gene: TRBV6-5
j_gene: TRBJ2-1
abundance: .
d_gene: TRBD1
CDR3aa: CASNTGTGDNEQFF
CDR3nt: TGTGCCAGTAATACCGGGACAGGGGACAATGAGCAGTTCTTC

v_gene: TRBV19
j_gene: TRBJ1-4
abundance: .
d_gene: .
CDR3aa: CASSHTGHLREKLFF
CDR3nt: TGTGCCAGTAGCCATACGGGACACCTAAGGGAAAAACTGTTTTTT

v_gene: TRBV7-8
j_gene: TRBJ2-1
abundance: .
d_gene: .
CDR3aa: CASRNRGGEQFF
CDR3nt: TGTGCCAGCAGGAATAGGGGAGGTGAGCAGTTCTTC

v_gene: TRBV6-1
j_gene: TRBJ1-6
abundance: .
d_gene: .
CDR3aa: CATCRGGSPLHF
CDR3nt: TGTGCCACCTGCAGGGGTGGTTCACCCCTCCACTTT

v_gene: TRBV29-1
j_gene: TRBJ2-3
abundance: .
d_gene: TRBD2
CDR3aa: CSGGLAGGTSTDTQYF
CDR3nt: TGCAGCGGGGGACTAGCGGGGGGCACTAGCACAGATACGCAGTATTTT

v_gene: TRBV4-1
j_gene: TRBJ1-2
abundance: .
d_gene: .
CDR3aa: CASSQEKGGNYGYTF
CDR3nt: TGCGCCAGCAGCCAAGAAAAAGGGGGTAACTATGGCTACACCTTC

v_gene: TRBV11-2
j_gene: TRBJ1-5
abundance: .
d_gene: .
CDR3aa: CASSRTGTNNQPQHF
CDR3nt: TGTGCCAGCAGCCGTACCGGGACAAATAATCAGCCCCAGCATTTT

v_gene: TRBV5-6
j_gene: TRBJ1-1
abundance: .
d_gene: TRBD1
CDR3aa: CASSLVQGGTEAFF
CDR3nt: TGTGCCAGCAGCTTGGTACAGGGGGGTACTGAAGCTTTCTTT

v_gene: TRBV10-3
j_gene: TRBJ2-1
abundance: .
d_gene: .
CDR3aa: CAISEAVSYNEQFF
CDR3nt: TGTGCCATCAGTGAAGCGGTCTCCTACAATGAGCAGTTCTTC

v_gene: TRBV19
j_gene: TRBJ1-2
abundance: .
d_gene: .
CDR3aa: CASSSGGLGYTF
CDR3nt: TGTGCCAGTAGCTCGGGAGGGCTTGGCTACACCTTC

v_gene: TRBV19
j_gene: TRBJ1-6
abundance: .
d_gene: TRBD1
CDR3aa: CASSEQGKGNSPLHF
CDR3nt: TGTGCCAGTAGTGAACAGGGGAAGGGTAATTCACCCCTCCACTTT

v_gene: TRBV4-1
j_gene: TRBJ2-7
abundance: .
d_gene: TRBD1
CDR3aa: CASSQASGGEQYF
CDR3nt: TGCGCCAGCAGCCAAGCCTCAGGGGGCGAGCAGTACTTC

v_gene: TRBV18
j_gene: TRBJ1-6
abundance: .
d_gene: .
CDR3aa: CASSPSVGEQGASYNSPLHF
CDR3nt: TGTGCCAGCTCACCCTCGGTGGGAGAACAGGGAGCTTCCTATAATTCACCCCTCCACTTT

v_gene: TRBV10-3
j_gene: TRBJ2-1
abundance: .
d_gene: TRBD2
CDR3aa: CAISDGTSGRAVFF
CDR3nt: TGTGCCATCAGTGACGGGACTAGCGGGAGGGCCGTGTTCTTC

v_gene: TRBV27
j_gene: TRBJ1-2
abundance: once
d_gene: TRBD1
CDR3aa: CASSSFLRGRVSYGYTF
CDR3nt: TGTGCCAGCAGTTCTTTCCTAAGGGGGCGCGTTAGCTATGGCTACACCTTC

v_gene: TRBV5-1
j_gene: TRBJ2-2
abundance: .
d_gene: TRBD2
CDR3aa: CASSLDGGANTGELFF
CDR3nt: TGCGCCAGCAGCTTGGATGGGGGGGCGAACACCGGGGAGCTGTTTTTT

v_gene: TRBV4-1
j_gene: TRBJ2-7
abundance: .
d_gene: .
CDR3aa: CASSQRRADSYEQYF
CDR3nt: TGCGCCAGCAGCCAACGGCGGGCAGATAGCTACGAGCAGTACTTC

v_gene: TRBV10-1
j_gene: TRBJ2-1
abundance: .
d_gene: TRBD2
CDR3aa: CATSLAGGYNEQFF
CDR3nt: TGCGCCACTTCACTAGCGGGGGGCTACAATGAGCAGTTCTTC

v_gene: TRBV14
j_gene: TRBJ1-1
abundance: .
d_gene: .
CDR3aa: CASSQVSGGSRTFF
CDR3nt: TGTGCCAGCAGCCAAGTTTCCGGAGGAAGTCGAACTTTCTTT

v_gene: TRBV29-1
j_gene: TRBJ1-2
abundance: .
d_gene: .
CDR3aa: CSASEGLNYGYTF
CDR3nt: TGCAGCGCCTCGGAGGGTCTAAACTATGGCTACACCTTC

v_gene: TRBV6-6
j_gene: TRBJ1-5
abundance: .
d_gene: .
CDR3aa: CASRSVPYSNQPQHF
CDR3nt: TGTGCCAGCAGGTCGGTACCTTATAGCAATCAGCCCCAGCATTTT

v_gene: TRBV2
j_gene: TRBJ2-7
abundance: .
d_gene: .
CDR3aa: CGFIRAGRSGEQYF
CDR3nt: TGTGGGTTCATTCGGGCAGGAAGGAGCGGCGAGCAGTACTTC

v_gene: TRBV5-1
j_gene: TRBJ2-7
abundance: .
d_gene: .
CDR3aa: CASSLDRDSYEQYF
CDR3nt: TGCGCCAGCAGCTTGGACAGGGATTCCTACGAGCAGTACTTC

v_gene: TRBV6-5
j_gene: TRBJ2-2
abundance: few
d_gene: TRBD1
CDR3aa: CASRLGQLTGELFF
CDR3nt: TGTGCCAGCAGATTGGGACAGCTCACCGGGGAGCTGTTTTTT

v_gene: TRBV27
j_gene: TRBJ1-5
abundance: .
d_gene: .
CDR3aa: CASGKRPMAARGEPQHF
CDR3nt: TGTGCCAGCGGAAAGCGGCCTATGGCAGCGCGCGGAGAGCCCCAGCATTTT

v_gene: TRBV10-3
j_gene: TRBJ1-6
abundance: .
d_gene: TRBD1
CDR3aa: CAISDDRGGYNSPLHF
CDR3nt: TGTGCCATCAGTGATGACAGGGGGGGGTATAATTCACCCCTCCACTTT

v_gene: TRBV5-4
j_gene: TRBJ2-7
abundance: .
d_gene: TRBD1
CDR3aa: CASSLGGQGYEQYF
CDR3nt: TGTGCCAGCAGCTTGGGGGGACAGGGATACGAGCAGTACTTC

v_gene: TRBV6-1
j_gene: TRBJ2-1
abundance: many
d_gene: TRBD1
CDR3aa: CASSEGQGSDEQFF
CDR3nt: TGTGCCAGCAGTGAAGGACAGGGTTCCGATGAGCAGTTCTTC

v_gene: TRBV9
j_gene: TRBJ2-7
abundance: once
d_gene: TRBD2
CDR3aa: CASSVGGVAGAPYEQYF
CDR3nt: TGTGCCAGCAGCGTAGGGGGGGTAGCGGGGGCCCCCTACGAGCAGTACTTC

v_gene: TRBV7-8
j_gene: TRBJ2-3
abundance: .
d_gene: TRBD2
CDR3aa: CASIHGRGAVLTDTQYF
CDR3nt: TGTGCCAGCATCCACGGGCGGGGGGCTGTTTTAACAGATACGCAGTATTTT

v_gene: TRBV5-1
j_gene: TRBJ1-6
abundance: few
d_gene: .
CDR3aa: CASSWNLQGGDSPLHF
CDR3nt: TGCGCCAGCAGCTGGAACCTACAGGGAGGGGATTCACCCCTCCACTTT

v_gene: TRBV19
j_gene: TRBJ2-7
abundance: .
d_gene: .
CDR3aa: CASSRDRNPYEQYF
CDR3nt: TGTGCCAGTAGTAGAGACAGGAACCCCTACGAGCAGTACTTC